This T cell receptor (beta chain) was obtained from a study of blood T cell repertoires in COVID-19. Study details: Acute and convalescent COVID-19 samples came from the United States, Italy and Spain. From T cells, B-cell-depleted T cells, or PBMCs came the material, which was cDNA or gDNA.

Authors' methods: Reference gene primer amplification yielded estimated nucleated cell counts. Repertoires were generated with immunoSEQ multiplex PCR, while TCRdb's copy carries only in-frame clones and drops some. V and J calls and clone size are those listed in that table; D and trimming were worked out from the DNA. The table has more than 110,000 clones, roughly 84% seen once; the top ten hold 40% to 55%. CDR1 is SGHDT, CDR2 YYEEEE, per germline. Trimming took 1 base from V and 2 from J; bases not matched to a gene: 4. CDR3 length: 15 amino acids. This TCR derives from a human donor in a cohort sampled during active COVID-19. The sample taken for sequencing was peripheral blood. The J gene is TRBJ2-7, the V gene TRBV5-6; the match to TRBD1 covers 9 bases. CDR3 loop: CASSLRTGVTYEQYF. CDR3 DNA sequence: TGTGCCAGCAGCTTGAGGACAGGGGTCACCTACGAGCAGTACTTC. Using reference TRBV5-6 and TRBJ2-7 for the parts outside the CDR3, the full variable domain is DAGVTQSPTHLIKTRGQQVTLRCSPKSGHDTVSWYQQALGQGPQFIFQYYEEEERQRGNFPDRFSGHQFPNYSSELNVNALLLGDSALYLCASSLRTGVTYEQYFGPGTRLTVT.